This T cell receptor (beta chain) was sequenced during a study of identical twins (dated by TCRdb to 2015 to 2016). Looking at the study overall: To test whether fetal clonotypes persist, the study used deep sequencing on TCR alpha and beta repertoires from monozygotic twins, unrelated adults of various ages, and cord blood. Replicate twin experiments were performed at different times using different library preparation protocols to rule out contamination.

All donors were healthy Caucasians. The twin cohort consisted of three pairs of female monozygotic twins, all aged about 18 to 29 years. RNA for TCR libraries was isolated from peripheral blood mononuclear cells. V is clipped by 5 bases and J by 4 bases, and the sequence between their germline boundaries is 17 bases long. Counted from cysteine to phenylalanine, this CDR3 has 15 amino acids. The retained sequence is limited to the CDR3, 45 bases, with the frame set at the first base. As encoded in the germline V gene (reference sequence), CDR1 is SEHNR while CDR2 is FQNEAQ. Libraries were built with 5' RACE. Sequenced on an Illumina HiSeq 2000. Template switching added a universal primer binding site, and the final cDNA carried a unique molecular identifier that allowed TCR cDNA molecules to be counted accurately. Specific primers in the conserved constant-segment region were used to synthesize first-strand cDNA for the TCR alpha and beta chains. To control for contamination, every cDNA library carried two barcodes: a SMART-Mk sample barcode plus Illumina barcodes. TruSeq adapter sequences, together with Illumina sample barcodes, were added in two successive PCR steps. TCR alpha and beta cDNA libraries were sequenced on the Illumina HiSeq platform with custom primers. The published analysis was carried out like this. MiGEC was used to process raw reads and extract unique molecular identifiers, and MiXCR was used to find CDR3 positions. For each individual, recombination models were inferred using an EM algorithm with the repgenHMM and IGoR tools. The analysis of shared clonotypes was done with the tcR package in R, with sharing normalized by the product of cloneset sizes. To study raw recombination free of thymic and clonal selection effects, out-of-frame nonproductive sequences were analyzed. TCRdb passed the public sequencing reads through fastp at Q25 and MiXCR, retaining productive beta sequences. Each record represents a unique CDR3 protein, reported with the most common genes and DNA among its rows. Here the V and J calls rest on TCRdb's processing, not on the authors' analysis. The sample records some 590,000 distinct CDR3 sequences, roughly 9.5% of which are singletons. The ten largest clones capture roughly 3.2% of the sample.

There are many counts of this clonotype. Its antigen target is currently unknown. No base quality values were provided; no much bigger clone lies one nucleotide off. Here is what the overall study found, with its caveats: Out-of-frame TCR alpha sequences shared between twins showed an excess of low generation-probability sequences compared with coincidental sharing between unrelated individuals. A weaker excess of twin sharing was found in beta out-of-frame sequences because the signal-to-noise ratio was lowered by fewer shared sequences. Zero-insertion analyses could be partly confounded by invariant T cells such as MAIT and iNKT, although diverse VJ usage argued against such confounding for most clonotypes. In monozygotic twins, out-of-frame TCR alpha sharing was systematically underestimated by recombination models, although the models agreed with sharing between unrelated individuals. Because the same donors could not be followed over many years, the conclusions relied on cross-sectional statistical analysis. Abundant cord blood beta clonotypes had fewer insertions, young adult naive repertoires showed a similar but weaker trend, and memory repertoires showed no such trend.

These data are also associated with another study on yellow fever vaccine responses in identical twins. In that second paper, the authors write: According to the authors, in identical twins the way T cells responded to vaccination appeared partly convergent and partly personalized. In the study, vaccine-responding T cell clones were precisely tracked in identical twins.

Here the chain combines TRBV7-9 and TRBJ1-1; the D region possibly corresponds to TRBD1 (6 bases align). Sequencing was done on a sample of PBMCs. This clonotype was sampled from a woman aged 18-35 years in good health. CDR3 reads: CASSPGVGIATEAFF. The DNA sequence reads TGTGCCAGCAGCCCAGGGGTGGGAATCGCCACTGAAGCTTTCTTT.